This T cell receptor beta chain was identified during a study of blood T cell repertoires in COVID-19. Study overall: Sites in the United States, Italy and Spain provided acute and convalescent COVID-19 samples. The cDNA or gDNA used as material had been derived from T cells, B-cell-depleted T cells, or PBMCs.

The length of the CDR3 is 13 residues. The V gene's germline CDR1 is SNHLY and CDR2 FYNNEI. The ends were cut back, 5 bases at V and 1 base at J, with 9 bases in the middle. Authors' methods: Researchers report that nucleated cell counts were estimated from reference gene primer amplification. Produced via immunoSEQ multiplex PCR; TCRdb's table is partial and in-frame only. That table is the source of V, J and clone size, and D and trimming were worked out from the DNA. The data contain fewer than 250,000 clones, under 90% of them singletons. The sequencing sample was made of peripheral blood. The origin of this receptor is a man in his fifties with acute or convalescent COVID-19. J is TRBJ2-7 and V is TRBV2; D is undetermined. The CDR3, as DNA: TGTGCCAGCAGTTATACACCGTCCTACGAGCAGTACTTC. It specifies CASSYTPSYEQYF. The entire variable domain, with the rest obtained from reference TRBV2 and TRBJ2-7, is as follows: EPEVTQTPSHQVTQMGQEVILRCVPISNHLYFYWYRQILGQKVEFLVSFYNNEISEKSEIFDDQFSVERPDGSNFTLKIRSTKLEDSAMYFCASSYTPSYEQYFGPGTRLTVT.